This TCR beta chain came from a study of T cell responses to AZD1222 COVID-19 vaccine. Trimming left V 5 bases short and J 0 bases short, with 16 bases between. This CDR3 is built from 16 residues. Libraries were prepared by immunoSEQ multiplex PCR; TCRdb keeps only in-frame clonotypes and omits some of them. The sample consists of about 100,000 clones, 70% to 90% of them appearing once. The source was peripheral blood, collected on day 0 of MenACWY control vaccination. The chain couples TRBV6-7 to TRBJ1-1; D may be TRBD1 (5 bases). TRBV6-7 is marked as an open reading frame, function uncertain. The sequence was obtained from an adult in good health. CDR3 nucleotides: TGTGCCAGCAGTGACGACAGCACTCACATGAACACTGAAGCTTTCTTT. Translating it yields CASSDDSTHMNTEAFF.